The rows below give T cell receptor beta chains drawn from one sample of a study of shared clonotypes between healthy human individuals. TCRdb keeps only in-frame clones here, not all; method: immunoSEQ multiplex PCR. This sample has roughly 2.2 million clones, with over 90% found just once. What was sequenced was naive CD4+ T cells from PBMCs. The origin of the receptors is a young man in good health. Some clones in this sample may be carry-over from other donors' samples. Both conserved end residues are part of each CDR3. The D gene is left open where the match is weak. A clone size is listed for some rows: how often the clone was seen (once, few, many), or a class if it is expanded.

v_call: TRBV27; d_call: TRBD1; j_call: TRBJ2-3; clone_size: once; cdr3_nt: TGTGCCAGCAGTTTGGGACAGTGGGTGACAGATACGCAGTATTTT; cdr3_aa: CASSLGQWVTDTQYF
v_call: TRBV2; d_call: -; j_call: TRBJ1-1; clone_size: few; cdr3_nt: TGTGCCAGCAGCGAGGGGACGACGGTGAGGGCTTTCTTT; cdr3_aa: CASSEGTTVRAFF
v_call: TRBV28; d_call: -; j_call: TRBJ2-3; clone_size: -; cdr3_nt: TGTGCCAGCATCCCCCTGGAGGGGGCAACGGATACGCAGTATTTT; cdr3_aa: CASIPLEGATDTQYF
v_call: TRBV7-9; d_call: -; j_call: TRBJ2-1; clone_size: -; cdr3_nt: TGTGCCAGCAGCTCGTTGGATGTCTACAATGAGCAGTTCTTC; cdr3_aa: CASSSLDVYNEQFF
v_call: TRBV19; d_call: TRBD1; j_call: TRBJ1-5; clone_size: -; cdr3_nt: TGTGCCAGTAGTGTCCGGGGACAGGGCATTTTTGTTCAGCCCCAGCATTTT; cdr3_aa: CASSVRGQGIFVQPQHF
v_call: TRBV19; d_call: TRBD1; j_call: TRBJ1-5; clone_size: -; cdr3_nt: TGTGCCAGTAAACAGGGGACTTATAATCAGCCCCAGCATTTT; cdr3_aa: CASKQGTYNQPQHF
v_call: TRBV28; d_call: TRBD2; j_call: TRBJ2-1; clone_size: -; cdr3_nt: TGTGCCAGCAGTACTAACCCGGGACTAGGAACCAATGAGCAGTTCTTC; cdr3_aa: CASSTNPGLGTNEQFF
v_call: TRBV6-6; d_call: -; j_call: TRBJ1-5; clone_size: once; cdr3_nt: TGTGCCAGCAGTGGCCAACAGCGAAATAGCAATCAGCCCCAGCATTTT; cdr3_aa: CASSGQQRNSNQPQHF
v_call: TRBV11-2; d_call: -; j_call: TRBJ2-1; clone_size: -; cdr3_nt: TGTGCCAGCAGCGCAAACAGGGACAATGAGCAGTTCTTC; cdr3_aa: CASSANRDNEQFF
v_call: TRBV29-1; d_call: -; j_call: TRBJ1-1; clone_size: -; cdr3_nt: TGCAGCGTTGTTAGGGATTACATGAACACTGAAGCTTTCTTT; cdr3_aa: CSVVRDYMNTEAFF
v_call: TRBV5-1; d_call: -; j_call: TRBJ2-7; clone_size: -; cdr3_nt: TGCGCCAGCAGCCCTCAGGGGAGTAGCCACGAGCAGTACTTC; cdr3_aa: CASSPQGSSHEQYF
v_call: TRBV15; d_call: TRBD1; j_call: TRBJ2-2; clone_size: -; cdr3_nt: TGTGCCACCAGCAGTGTGGACCGGGACAGGCGCACCGGGGAGCTGTTTTTT; cdr3_aa: CATSSVDRDRRTGELFF
v_call: TRBV28; d_call: -; j_call: TRBJ1-3; clone_size: -; cdr3_nt: TGTGCCAGCAGTTTCAGGCGAAACACCATATATTTT; cdr3_aa: CASSFRRNTIYF
v_call: TRBV4-2; d_call: TRBD1; j_call: TRBJ2-3; clone_size: -; cdr3_nt: TGTGCCAGCAGCCTCAGACAGGACAGGGATTACACAGATACGCAGTATTTT; cdr3_aa: CASSLRQDRDYTDTQYF
v_call: TRBV7-7; d_call: -; j_call: TRBJ2-1; clone_size: -; cdr3_nt: TGTGCCAGCAGCCATGGGGGTGAGCAGTTCTTC; cdr3_aa: CASSHGGEQFF
v_call: TRBV2; d_call: TRBD1; j_call: TRBJ1-5; clone_size: -; cdr3_nt: TGTGCCAGCAGTGCTGGCGGGACAGGGGGCCTGTCGAGCAATCAGCCCCAGCATTTT; cdr3_aa: CASSAGGTGGLSSNQPQHF
v_call: TRBV30; d_call: TRBD1; j_call: TRBJ1-2; clone_size: once; cdr3_nt: TGTGCCTGGGACTGGACAGGGGGCGCGGGCTACACCTTC; cdr3_aa: CAWDWTGGAGYTF
v_call: TRBV12-5; d_call: TRBD1; j_call: TRBJ2-1; clone_size: -; cdr3_nt: TGTGCTAGTGGTCGGACAGGCTCCTACAATGAGCAGTTCTTC; cdr3_aa: CASGRTGSYNEQFF
v_call: TRBV10-1; d_call: -; j_call: TRBJ2-7; clone_size: -; cdr3_nt: TGCGCCAGCAGTGAGTCGCCTACACCCACGCGCGAGCAGTACTTC; cdr3_aa: CASSESPTPTREQYF
v_call: TRBV9; d_call: -; j_call: TRBJ1-2; clone_size: -; cdr3_nt: TGTGCCAGCAGCGTACAGGGTGGCCCTAACTATGGCTACACCTTC; cdr3_aa: CASSVQGGPNYGYTF
v_call: TRBV30; d_call: -; j_call: TRBJ2-1; clone_size: -; cdr3_nt: TGTGCCTGGAGTGGACTAATCGGGGATGAGCAGTTCTTC; cdr3_aa: CAWSGLIGDEQFF
v_call: TRBV2; d_call: TRBD1; j_call: TRBJ1-4; clone_size: -; cdr3_nt: TGTGCCAGCAGCGAACAGGGGGGAAATGAAAAACTGTTTTTT; cdr3_aa: CASSEQGGNEKLFF
v_call: TRBV13; d_call: -; j_call: TRBJ2-7; clone_size: -; cdr3_nt: TGTGCCAGCAGCTTACTCTACTGGGGGCAGTACTTC; cdr3_aa: CASSLLYWGQYF
v_call: TRBV9; d_call: TRBD2; j_call: TRBJ2-1; clone_size: -; cdr3_nt: TGTGCCAGCAGCGTAGAAATAGCGGGAAACTACAATGAGCAGTTCTTC; cdr3_aa: CASSVEIAGNYNEQFF
v_call: TRBV29-1; d_call: -; j_call: TRBJ1-2; clone_size: few; cdr3_nt: TGCAGCGTTGACCGGGCAGGAGCGGACTATGGCTACACCTTC; cdr3_aa: CSVDRAGADYGYTF
v_call: TRBV11-3; d_call: -; j_call: TRBJ2-5; clone_size: -; cdr3_nt: TGTGCCAGCAGTCAGGGATTTGGGGAGACCCAGTACTTC; cdr3_aa: CASSQGFGETQYF
v_call: TRBV28; d_call: -; j_call: TRBJ1-1; clone_size: -; cdr3_nt: TGTGCCAGCAGTGGCCAAGACGGCAGGATTCACGCTGAAGCTTTCTTT; cdr3_aa: CASSGQDGRIHAEAFF
v_call: TRBV29-1; d_call: -; j_call: TRBJ2-7; clone_size: -; cdr3_nt: TGCAGCGTCCGGTTGACGACTCTCTACGAGCAGTACTTC; cdr3_aa: CSVRLTTLYEQYF
v_call: TRBV7-2; d_call: -; j_call: TRBJ2-7; clone_size: -; cdr3_nt: TGTGCCAGCAGCTTAGAAGACAGTTCCTACGAGCAGTACTTC; cdr3_aa: CASSLEDSSYEQYF
v_call: TRBV28; d_call: -; j_call: TRBJ1-1; clone_size: -; cdr3_nt: TGTGCCAGCCGACCTCCTCTGAACACTGAAGCTTTCTTT; cdr3_aa: CASRPPLNTEAFF
v_call: TRBV5-5; d_call: -; j_call: TRBJ1-4; clone_size: -; cdr3_nt: TGTGCCAGCAGCTTGTTTCAGGGTGGTGAAAAACTGTTTTTT; cdr3_aa: CASSLFQGGEKLFF
v_call: TRBV4-1; d_call: -; j_call: TRBJ2-1; clone_size: -; cdr3_nt: TGCGCCAGCAGCCAAGGCGGACAGCCCTTCTGGGTATTCGATGAGCAGTTCTTC; cdr3_aa: CASSQGGQPFWVFDEQFF
v_call: TRBV5-1; d_call: -; j_call: TRBJ2-1; clone_size: -; cdr3_nt: TGCGCCAGCAGCCCTCGGACCTACAATGAGCAGTTCTTC; cdr3_aa: CASSPRTYNEQFF
v_call: TRBV5-1; d_call: -; j_call: TRBJ1-1; clone_size: -; cdr3_nt: TGCGCCAGCAGCGGAGAGGTTTTCAGCACTGAAGCTTTCTTT; cdr3_aa: CASSGEVFSTEAFF
v_call: TRBV7-2; d_call: -; j_call: TRBJ2-3; clone_size: -; cdr3_nt: TGTGCCAGCAGCTCGGGACGAAGGACCCGGCCAGATACGCAGTATTTT; cdr3_aa: CASSSGRRTRPDTQYF
v_call: TRBV10-3; d_call: -; j_call: TRBJ1-1; clone_size: -; cdr3_nt: TGTGCCATCAGTGAGTCCTGGAACACTGAAGCTTTCTTT; cdr3_aa: CAISESWNTEAFF
v_call: TRBV11-2; d_call: TRBD1; j_call: TRBJ1-3; clone_size: once; cdr3_nt: TGTGCCAGCAGCTTAATTAGTAGGGGACAGGGAACTGGAAACACCATATATTTT; cdr3_aa: CASSLISRGQGTGNTIYF
v_call: TRBV6-1; d_call: -; j_call: TRBJ2-7; clone_size: -; cdr3_nt: TGTGCCAGCAGAGACAGCCTTTACGAGCAGTACTTC; cdr3_aa: CASRDSLYEQYF
v_call: TRBV5-1; d_call: -; j_call: TRBJ2-5; clone_size: -; cdr3_nt: TGCGCCAGCAGCTTGGATCCGGAGACCCAGTACTTC; cdr3_aa: CASSLDPETQYF
v_call: TRBV5-1; d_call: -; j_call: TRBJ2-7; clone_size: -; cdr3_nt: TGCGCCAGCAGCCAACACTTGGGAGAGCAGTACTTC; cdr3_aa: CASSQHLGEQYF
v_call: TRBV5-6; d_call: -; j_call: TRBJ1-2; clone_size: -; cdr3_nt: TGTGCCAGCAGCTTGCAACGTGAGGGCTACACCTTC; cdr3_aa: CASSLQREGYTF
v_call: TRBV18; d_call: -; j_call: TRBJ2-2; clone_size: -; cdr3_nt: TGTGCCAGCTCACCACCGGGACACTCCACCGGGGAGCTGTTTTTT; cdr3_aa: CASSPPGHSTGELFF
v_call: TRBV11-3; d_call: -; j_call: TRBJ2-2; clone_size: once; cdr3_nt: TGTGCCAGCAGCTCCCGGGCAGGGGGGCTAACCGGGGAGCTGTTTTTT; cdr3_aa: CASSSRAGGLTGELFF
v_call: TRBV14; d_call: -; j_call: TRBJ1-2; clone_size: -; cdr3_nt: TGTGCCAGCAGCCCCGGGGTGTATGGCTACACCTTC; cdr3_aa: CASSPGVYGYTF
v_call: TRBV7-3; d_call: -; j_call: TRBJ2-5; clone_size: -; cdr3_nt: TGTGCCAGCAGCCTAGGACTCTCAACAGTCCAGGAGACCCAGTACTTC; cdr3_aa: CASSLGLSTVQETQYF
v_call: TRBV7-2; d_call: -; j_call: TRBJ2-7; clone_size: -; cdr3_nt: TGTGCCAGCAGCCTAGTGTGGCCCTCCTACGAGCAGTACTTC; cdr3_aa: CASSLVWPSYEQYF
v_call: TRBV5-1; d_call: -; j_call: TRBJ2-3; clone_size: -; cdr3_nt: TGCGCCAGCAGCTTGAGAGGTATGCAAGATACGCAGTATTTT; cdr3_aa: CASSLRGMQDTQYF
v_call: TRBV28; d_call: TRBD1; j_call: TRBJ1-2; clone_size: -; cdr3_nt: TGTGCCAGCAGTTTAAGTCAAGACAGGGGCTATGGCTACACCTTC; cdr3_aa: CASSLSQDRGYGYTF
v_call: TRBV5-1; d_call: TRBD1; j_call: TRBJ1-1; clone_size: -; cdr3_nt: TGCGCCAGCAGCTTTCGGACAGGGAACGCTGAAGCTTTCTTT; cdr3_aa: CASSFRTGNAEAFF
v_call: TRBV7-2; d_call: TRBD2; j_call: TRBJ2-1; clone_size: -; cdr3_nt: TGTGCCAGCAGCTTGACTAGCGGGAGGTTTGAGCAGTTCTTC; cdr3_aa: CASSLTSGRFEQFF
v_call: TRBV5-1; d_call: TRBD1; j_call: TRBJ2-7; clone_size: -; cdr3_nt: TGCGCCAGCAGCTCCGGACAGGGGTGGGGGACCTACGAGCAGTACTTC; cdr3_aa: CASSSGQGWGTYEQYF
v_call: TRBV7-2; d_call: TRBD2; j_call: TRBJ2-5; clone_size: -; cdr3_nt: TGTGCCAGCAGCTCTCCACTGGCGGGAGCAGAGACCCAGTACTTC; cdr3_aa: CASSSPLAGAETQYF
v_call: TRBV19; d_call: -; j_call: TRBJ1-1; clone_size: -; cdr3_nt: TGTGCCAGTAGTAGCCAAACAGGGATCCCTGAAGCTTTCTTT; cdr3_aa: CASSSQTGIPEAFF
v_call: TRBV7-3; d_call: TRBD2; j_call: TRBJ2-1; clone_size: once; cdr3_nt: TGTGCCAGCAGCTACAACCGGGGACTATACAATGAGCAGTTCTTC; cdr3_aa: CASSYNRGLYNEQFF
v_call: TRBV5-5; d_call: -; j_call: TRBJ2-3; clone_size: -; cdr3_nt: TGTGCCAGCAGCTTAACTCCAAACACAGATACGCAGTATTTT; cdr3_aa: CASSLTPNTDTQYF